This T cell receptor beta chain was retrieved from a study of blood T cell repertoires in COVID-19 (dated by TCRdb to about 2020). Broadly, across the study: The collaborator samples originated in the United States, Italy and Spain and spanned the acute and convalescent phases of COVID-19. The samples were drawn from two sources: the first 160 participants of the ongoing ImmuneRACE study, and fewer than 1,500 subjects contributed by 6 global collaborators. The sample metadata nearly always contained a de-identified subject ID, COVID-19 status, age in years and sex. Deeply sampled blood TCRbeta repertoires from subjects exposed to, actively infected with, or recovered from COVID-19 were included in the dataset. The repertoires were made available in a free public database intended to serve as a resource for research on the immune response to SARS-CoV-2. HLA class I and class II types, where available, came from metadata supplied by the sample provider rather than from assay-based typing. The material from the prospective study consisted of cDNA or gDNA derived from T cells, B-cell-depleted T cells, or PBMCs. General conclusions and limits of the study: The quantity of clinical and demographic metadata differed by source and by participant and was supplied without curation.

Collaborating institutions collected whole blood in K2EDTA tubes following their own protocols. For TCRbeta analysis, collaborator samples were shipped as frozen whole blood, as isolated PBMCs, or as DNA extracted from either sample type. The immunoSEQ Assay, a bias-controlled multiplex PCR, was used to amplify TCRbeta CDR3 regions from genomic DNA. In the authors' own workflow: Nucleated cell counts per sample were estimated from amplification of reference gene primers within the assay. Sequence reads were collapsed and filtered to measure the absolute abundance of every unique TCRbeta CDR3 rearrangement. For each sample, productive Simpson clonality was calculated as the square root of Simpson's diversity index over productive rearrangements. As stored in TCRdb, this immuneACCESS dataset retains in-frame rearrangements with V and J assigned. A fraction of the clones does not appear; measured against another copy, unresolved V genes explain less than half of the discrepancy, and the remainder lacks a known reason. For V, J and clone size, that table is used; D and trimming come from the DNA. This sample has 60,000 or so clones in its table, and roughly nine tenths of those were observed once. The top ten clones comprise more than 7% of the sample.

The junction shows trimming of 0 bases on V and 4 bases on J, plus 9 bases between the germline ends. The CDR3 holds 15 amino acids from the cysteine to the phenylalanine. The retained sequence is limited to the CDR3, 45 bases, with the frame set at the first base. The CDR1 and CDR2 encoded by the germline V gene are SGHTA and FQGNSA. Of note for this clone: This receptor's antigen is unknown. Base quality data are lacking; no much larger clone is found one base away.

Sequenced material: peripheral blood. The rearrangement combines TRBV7-2 with TRBJ2-2; D gene: possibly TRBD2, on 6 matching bases. This clonotype was sampled from a woman in her 70s with active COVID-19. The sequenced DNA is TGTGCCAGCAGCTTAGCCGGGACTTCCACCGGGGAGCTGTTTTTT. This translates into CASSLAGTSTGELFF.